A single T cell receptor beta chain is shown here with its context. Its antigen is unidentified. This sample is drawn from a study of vaccination and CD4 T cells after COVID-19. As to treatment: 10-day PBMC culture with coronavirus spike peptide pools or control peptides (ViraFEST assay). The Oncomine TCR Beta short-read assay was applied to DNA of cultured CD4+ T cells. TCRdb independently ran MiXCR on the PCR reads; one entry per CDR3 protein. There are just under 20,000 distinct CDR3 sequences in the sample; 42% occur only once, and 25% to 35% lies in the top ten. V lost 0 bases and J lost 0; bases outside the gene matches: 4. The V gene's germline CDR1 is DFQATT and CDR2 SNEGSKA (reference sequence). The CDR3 runs to 17 residues.

Sequenced material: CD4+ T cells from blood, cultured in vitro, taken before SARS-CoV-2 vaccination. The chain recombines TRBV20-1 with TRBJ2-5, with TRBD2 matching over 13 bases. The clonotype originates from a human donor who received a COVID-19 vaccine. Here the CDR3 reads CSARDDGLAGDQETQYF. Written as DNA, the CDR3 is TGCAGTGCTAGAGATGACGGACTAGCGGGGGACCAAGAGACCCAGTACTTC.